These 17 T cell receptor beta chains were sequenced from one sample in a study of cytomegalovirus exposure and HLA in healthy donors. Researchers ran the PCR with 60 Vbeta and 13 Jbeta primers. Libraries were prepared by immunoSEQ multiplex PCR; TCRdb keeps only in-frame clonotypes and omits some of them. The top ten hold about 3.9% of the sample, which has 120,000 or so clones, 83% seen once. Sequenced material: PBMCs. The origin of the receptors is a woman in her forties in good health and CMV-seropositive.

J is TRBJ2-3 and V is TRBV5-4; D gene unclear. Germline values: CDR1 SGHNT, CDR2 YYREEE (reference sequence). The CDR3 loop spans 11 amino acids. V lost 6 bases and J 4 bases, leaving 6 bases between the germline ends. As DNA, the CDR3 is TGTGCCAGCAAATTCTCAGATACGCAGTATTTT. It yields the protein CASKFSDTQYF.

CDR3 in DNA: TGTGCCAGCAGTTTAGCGGGAGGCGCCTACGAGCAGTACTTC. Protein: CASSLAGGAYEQYF. The chain carries TRBV27 and TRBJ2-5; 8 positions match TRBD2. The DNA end is more similar to TRBJ2-7, so the J call may be wrong. The CDR3 sequence is 14 residues long. Germline CDR1 and CDR2: MNHEY and SMNVEV (reference sequence).

CDR3 residues: CASSLGTSGSYDEQYF. The CDR3 DNA reads as TGTGCCAGCAGCCTCGGGACTAGCGGGAGTTACGACGAGCAGTACTTC. The chain uses TRBV11-2 and TRBJ2-7; 14 nucleotides agree with TRBD2. The trim removed 5 bases at V and 5 bases at J, leaving 8 bases unmatched. The CDR3 covers 16 residues. Per the germline V gene, CDR1 is SGHAT and CDR2 is FQNNGV.

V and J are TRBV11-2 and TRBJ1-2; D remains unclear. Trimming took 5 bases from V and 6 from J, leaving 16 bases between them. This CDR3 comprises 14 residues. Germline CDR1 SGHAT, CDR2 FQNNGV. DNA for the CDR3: TGTGCCAGCAGCCCCAGAGGACTTCGAAATGGCTACACCTTC. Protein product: CASSPRGLRNGYTF. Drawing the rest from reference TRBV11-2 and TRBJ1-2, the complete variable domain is EAGVAQSPRYKIIEKRQSVAFWCNPISGHATLYWYQQILGQGPKLLIQFQNNGVVDDSQLPKDRFSAERLKGVDSTLKIQPAKLEDSAVYLCASSPRGLRNGYTFGSGTRLTVV.

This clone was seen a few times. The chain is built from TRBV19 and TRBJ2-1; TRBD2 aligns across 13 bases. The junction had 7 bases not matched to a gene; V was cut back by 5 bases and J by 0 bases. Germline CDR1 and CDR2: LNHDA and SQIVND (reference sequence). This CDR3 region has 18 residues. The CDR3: CASSPWTSGSGSYNEQFF. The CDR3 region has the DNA TGTGCCAGTAGTCCATGGACTAGCGGGAGCGGCTCCTACAATGAGCAGTTCTTC.

CDR3 amino acids: CATHRGRLMNTEAFF. The CDR3 coding sequence is TGTGCCACCCATCGTGGCAGACTTATGAACACTGAAGCTTTCTTT. This chain connects TRBV28 to TRBJ1-1, with D uncertain. Trimming stripped 10 bases from V and 0 bases from J, with 18 bases between. This CDR3 region has 15 residues. The germline gives CDR1 MDHEN, CDR2 SYDVKM.

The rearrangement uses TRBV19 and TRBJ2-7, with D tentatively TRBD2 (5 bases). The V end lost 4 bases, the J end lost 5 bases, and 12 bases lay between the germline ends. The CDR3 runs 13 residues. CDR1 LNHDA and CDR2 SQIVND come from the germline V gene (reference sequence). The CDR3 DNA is TGTGCCAGTAGTACCGGGGTTGGCGACGAGCAGTACTTC. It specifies CASSTGVGDEQYF. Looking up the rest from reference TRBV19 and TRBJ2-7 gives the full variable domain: DGGITQSPKYLFRKEGQNVTLSCEQNLNHDAMYWYRQDPGQGLRLIYYSQIVNDFQKGDIAEGYSVSREKKESFPLTVTSAQKNPTAFYLCASSTGVGDEQYFGPGTRLTVT.

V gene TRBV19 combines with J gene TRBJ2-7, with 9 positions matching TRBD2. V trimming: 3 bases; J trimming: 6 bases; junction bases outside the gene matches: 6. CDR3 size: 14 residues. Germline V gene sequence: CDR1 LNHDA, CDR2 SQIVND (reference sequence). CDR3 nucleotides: TGTGCCAGTAGTATGGGTAGCGGGAGACGCGAGCAGTACTTC. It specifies CASSMGSGRREQYF.

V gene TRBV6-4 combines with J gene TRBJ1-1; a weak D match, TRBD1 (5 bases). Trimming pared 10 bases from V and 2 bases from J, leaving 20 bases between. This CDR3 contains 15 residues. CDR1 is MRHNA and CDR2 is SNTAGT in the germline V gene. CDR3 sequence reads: CATYDLPQGNTEAFF. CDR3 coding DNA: TGTGCCACCTATGATCTACCGCAGGGTAACACTGAAGCTTTCTTT.

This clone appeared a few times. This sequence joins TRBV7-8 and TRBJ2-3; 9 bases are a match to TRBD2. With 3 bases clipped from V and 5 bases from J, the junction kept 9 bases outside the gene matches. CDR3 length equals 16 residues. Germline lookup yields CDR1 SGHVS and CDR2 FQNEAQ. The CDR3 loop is CASSFPGLAGRDTQYF. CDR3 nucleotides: TGTGCCAGCAGCTTCCCAGGGCTAGCGGGACGAGATACGCAGTATTTT.

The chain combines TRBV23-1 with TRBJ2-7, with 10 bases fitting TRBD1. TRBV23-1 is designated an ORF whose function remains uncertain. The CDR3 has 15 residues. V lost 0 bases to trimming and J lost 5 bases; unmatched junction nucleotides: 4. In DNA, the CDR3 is TGCGCCAGCAGTCAATCCGGGACAGGGGTCCACGAGCAGTACTTC. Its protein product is CASSQSGTGVHEQYF.

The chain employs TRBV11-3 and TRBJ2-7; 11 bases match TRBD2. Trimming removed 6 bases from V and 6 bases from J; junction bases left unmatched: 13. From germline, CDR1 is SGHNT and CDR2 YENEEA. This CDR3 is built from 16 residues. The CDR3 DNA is TGTGCCAGCAGAAAACTAGCGGGGGAAGCCCCAGTCGAGCAGTACTTC. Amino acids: CASRKLAGEAPVEQYF.

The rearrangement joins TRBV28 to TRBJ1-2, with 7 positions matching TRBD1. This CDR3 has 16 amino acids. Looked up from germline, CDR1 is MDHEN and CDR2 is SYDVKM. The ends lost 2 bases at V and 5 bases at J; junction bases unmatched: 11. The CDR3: CASSLKRGQAVYGYTF. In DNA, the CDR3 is TGTGCCAGCAGTTTAAAAAGAGGACAGGCCGTATATGGCTACACCTTC.

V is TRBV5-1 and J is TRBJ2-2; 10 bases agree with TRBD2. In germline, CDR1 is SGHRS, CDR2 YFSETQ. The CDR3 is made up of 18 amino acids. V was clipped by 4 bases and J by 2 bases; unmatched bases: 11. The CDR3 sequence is CASSEPPPSGGNTGELFF. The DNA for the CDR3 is TGCGCCAGCAGCGAACCTCCACCTAGCGGGGGAAACACCGGGGAGCTGTTTTTT.

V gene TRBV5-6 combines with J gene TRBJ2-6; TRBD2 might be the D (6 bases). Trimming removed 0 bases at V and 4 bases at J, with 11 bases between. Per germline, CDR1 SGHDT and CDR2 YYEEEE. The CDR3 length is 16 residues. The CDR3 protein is CASSLDGGQGANVLTF. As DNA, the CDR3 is TGTGCCAGCAGCTTGGATGGAGGGCAAGGGGCCAACGTCCTGACTTTC.

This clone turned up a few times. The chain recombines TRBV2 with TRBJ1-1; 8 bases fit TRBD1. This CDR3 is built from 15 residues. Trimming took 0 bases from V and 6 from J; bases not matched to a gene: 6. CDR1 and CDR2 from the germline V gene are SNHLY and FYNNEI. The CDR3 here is CASSEAQGAVAEAFF. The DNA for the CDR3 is TGTGCCAGCAGTGAAGCGCAGGGGGCGGTGGCTGAAGCTTTCTTT.

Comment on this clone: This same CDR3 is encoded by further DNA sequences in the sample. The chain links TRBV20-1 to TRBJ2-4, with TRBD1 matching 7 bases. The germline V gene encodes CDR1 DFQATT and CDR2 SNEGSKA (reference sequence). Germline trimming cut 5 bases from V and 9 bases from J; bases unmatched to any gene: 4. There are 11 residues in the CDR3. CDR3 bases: TGCAGTGCTCAGACAGGGAGCATTCAGTACTTC. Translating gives CSAQTGSIQYF.